This T cell receptor beta chain originates from a study of CD8 T cells in ankylosing spondylitis. The study's findings and limits: Reportedly, disease-linked clones are significantly enriched in ankylosing spondylitis patients' matched synovial fluid. Blood from ankylosing spondylitis patients appeared to carry a characteristic roughly eight-variant TCR beta motif. Peripheral blood samples showed relatively rare disease-linked clones, and these clones were CD8+.

Via MiXCR, TCRdb re-called the 5' RACE reads, giving one row per CDR3 protein. Of 400,000 or so distinct CDR3 sequences listed, 25% to 30% are singletons. To note about this clonotype: The target antigen is unknown.

Trimming removed 6 bases from V and 6 bases from J; junction bases left unmatched: 7. The CDR3 contains 15 residues. CDR1 is SGHAT, CDR2 FQNNGV, per germline. Source material: blood, either unsorted or a sorted T cell fraction (not recorded which). This TCR derives from a male donor with ankylosing spondylitis. This chain links TRBV11-2 with TRBJ1-4; 10 positions match TRBD1. CDR3 residues: CASSFFGTGDEKLFF. The CDR3 bases are TGTGCCAGCAGTTTTTTCGGGACAGGGGATGAAAAACTGTTTTTT.